These 26 T cell receptor beta chains were all obtained from the same sample, sequenced in a study of cytomegalovirus exposure and HLA in healthy donors. This PCR relied on a set of 60 Vbeta primers and 13 Jbeta primers. Only in-frame clones appear in the TCRdb table, and some are missing; sequencing was by immunoSEQ multiplex PCR. The top ten clones hold 1.6% of a sample with some 140,000 clones, 65% to 80% of them seen once. Material for sequencing was PBMCs. Every receptor here comes from a human donor in good health.

The CDR3 DNA reads TGTGCCATCAGTGAGGGAGCACCGAGCACAGATACGCAGTATTTT. Residues: CAISEGAPSTDTQYF. The V gene is TRBV10-3, the J gene TRBJ2-3; D unclear. Germline CDR1 ENHRY, CDR2 SYGVKD. The CDR3 is made up of 15 amino acids. The germline V and J ends were trimmed by 2 bases and 0 bases, with 9 bases remaining between them.

This clone was counted only a few times. Additional DNA sequences in this sample encode the identical CDR3. The CDR3 is CASSLGGSSYEQYF. CDR3 in DNA: TGTGCCAGCAGCCTCGGGGGGAGCTCCTACGAGCAGTACTTC. This chain uses TRBV28 with TRBJ2-7, with 7 bases that match TRBD2. The CDR3 covers 14 residues. V lost 6 bases and J lost 0; bases outside the gene matches: 5. Germline V gives CDR1 MDHEN, CDR2 SYDVKM.

For the CDR3, the DNA is TGCGCCAGCAGCTTGGGGTTTGGTCGGGGCAATGAGCAGTTCTTC. Protein sequence: CASSLGFGRGNEQFF. The chain joins TRBV5-1 to TRBJ2-1; weak D call: TRBD2 (5 bases). Per the germline V gene, CDR1 is SGHRS and CDR2 is YFSETQ. The V gene lost 0 bases and the J gene lost 6 bases, with 13 bases spanning the gap. The CDR3 totals 15 residues.

V usage is TRBV28 and J usage is TRBJ2-7; 10 bases line up with TRBD1. V lost 5 bases and J lost 5; bases outside the gene matches: 6. From germline, CDR1 is MDHEN and CDR2 SYDVKM. The CDR3 covers 14 residues. In nucleotides, the CDR3 is TGTGCCAGCAGTCCGGGACAGGGGCCCCACGAGCAGTACTTC. Protein sequence: CASSPGQGPHEQYF.

V usage is TRBV2 and J usage is TRBJ2-5; 14 nucleotides align to TRBD2. V lost 7 bases to trimming and J lost 3 bases; unmatched junction nucleotides: 4. This CDR3 region has 15 residues. Germline CDR1 and CDR2: SNHLY and FYNNEI. The CDR3 nucleotides read TGTGCCAGCACCATGGGACTAGCGGGAGAAGAGACCCAGTACTTC. Its protein product is CASTMGLAGEETQYF.

The V call is TRBV5-6, the J call TRBJ1-1, with D perhaps matching TRBD1 (6 bases). V was pared by 2 bases and J by 10 bases, with 18 bases between. In germline, CDR1 is SGHDT, CDR2 YYEEEE. The CDR3 has 14 amino acids. The CDR3 nucleotides read TGTGCCAGCAGCTTTTTCCTCACAGGGCGCGGAGCTTTCTTT. Translated: CASSFFLTGRGAFF. The variable domain in full, with the rest retrieved from reference TRBV5-6 and TRBJ1-1, is DAGVTQSPTHLIKTRGQQVTLRCSPKSGHDTVSWYQQALGQGPQFIFQYYEEEERQRGNFPDRFSGHQFPNYSSELNVNALLLGDSALYLCASSFFLTGRGAFFGQGTRLTVV.

V is TRBV7-6 and J is TRBJ1-5; D is ambiguous. From germline, CDR1 is SGHVS and CDR2 FNYEAQ. The CDR3 consists of 15 residues. The V gene lost 1 base and the J gene lost 1 base, with 8 bases spanning the gap. CDR3 DNA sequence: TGTGCCAGCAGCTTAGGGACTCGGAGCAATCAGCCCCAGCATTTT. Translating gives CASSLGTRSNQPQHF.

This clone occurred a few times. The V gene is TRBV5-6, the J gene TRBJ2-5; TRBD2 might be the D (6 bases). Per germline, CDR1 SGHDT and CDR2 YYEEEE. The CDR3 spans 15 residues. V was shortened by 4 bases and J by 5 bases, with 18 bases between the two germline ends. CDR3 residues: CASSPRWARGETQYF. CDR3 nucleotide sequence: TGTGCCAGCAGCCCCCGATGGGCCCGGGGGGAGACCCAGTACTTC.

This rearrangement joins TRBV7-8 to TRBJ1-5; the D gene is possibly TRBD1 (5 bases). Germline CDR1 SGHVS, CDR2 FQNEAQ. V was shortened by 5 bases and J by 5 bases, with 16 bases between the two germline ends. The CDR3 loop spans 15 amino acids. The CDR3 coding sequence is TGTGCCAGCAGCCCCGGCAGGGTTGGAGATCAGCCCCAGCATTTT. Amino acid sequence: CASSPGRVGDQPQHF.

The genes are TRBV28 and TRBJ2-1; TRBD1 matches at 10 bases. With 1 base clipped from V and 7 bases from J, the junction kept 7 bases outside the gene matches. The CDR3 length is 16 residues. Germline CDR1 and CDR2: MDHEN and SYDVKM. The CDR3 sequence is CASSLFRDRGRNEQFF. The CDR3 DNA reads TGTGCCAGCAGTTTATTTCGGGACAGGGGCAGAAATGAGCAGTTCTTC.

The genes are TRBV10-3 and TRBJ2-3; D is unresolved. This CDR3 is 15 amino acids long. With 2 bases removed from V and 4 bases from J, the gap between germline ends came to 13 bases. Germline values: CDR1 ENHRY, CDR2 SYGVKD. The CDR3 coding sequence is TGTGCCATCAGTGAGATGGGCCAATCCGCAGATACGCAGTATTTT. Amino acid sequence: CAISEMGQSADTQYF.

Turning to this clone: One end of the junction does not line up with germline, which may come from a read error. This chain joins TRBV11-2 and TRBJ2-5, with 8 bases identical to TRBD1. The CDR3 has 13 amino acids. CDR1 is SGHAT and CDR2 is FQNNGV in the germline V gene. The CDR3 nucleotides are TGTGTCAGCAGCCCTAGACAGGGGGAGACCCAGTACTTC. Translation: CVSSPRQGETQYF.

This sequence joins TRBV9 and TRBJ2-3; TRBD2 aligns across 8 bases. The CDR3 runs to 16 residues. J lost 2 bases, V lost 4 bases, and 9 bases had no gene match. Germline CDR1 SGDLS, CDR2 YYNGEE. The chain's CDR3 is CASSPGTSVATDTQYF. The CDR3 coding sequence is TGTGCCAGCAGCCCTGGGACTAGTGTAGCCACAGATACGCAGTATTTT. The full variable domain, completed using reference TRBV9 and TRBJ2-3, is DSGVTQTPKHLITATGQRVTLRCSPRSGDLSVYWYQQSLDQGLQFLIQYYNGEERAKGNILERFSAQQFPDLHSELNLSSLELGDSALYFCASSPGTSVATDTQYFGPGTRLTVL.

The rearrangement links TRBV7-2 to TRBJ2-7; D is unresolved. V dropped 1 base and J dropped 0 bases, with 7 bases sitting between them. Germline V gives CDR1 SGHTA, CDR2 FQGNSA. CDR3 length: 14 residues. CDR3 DNA sequence: TGTGCCAGCAGCTTAGGGCCTAGCTCCTACGAGCAGTACTTC. Protein sequence: CASSLGPSSYEQYF.

V and J are TRBV27 and TRBJ1-5; D is uncertain. The CDR3 is made up of 14 amino acids. CDR1 and CDR2 from the germline V gene are MNHEY and SMNVEV (reference sequence). V dropped 4 bases and J dropped 0 bases, with 7 bases sitting between them. The CDR3 here is CASSWRNSNQPQHF. CDR3 DNA sequence: TGTGCCAGCAGTTGGCGGAATAGCAATCAGCCCCAGCATTTT.

This clone was counted a single time. The chain recombines TRBV13 with TRBJ1-3; no reliable D call. The CDR3 length is 14 residues. V lost 2 bases and J 0 bases, leaving 5 bases between the germline ends. Germline CDR1 PRHDT, CDR2 FYEKMQ (reference sequence). This chain's CDR3 is CASSLPSSGNTIYF. In DNA form, the CDR3 reads TGTGCCAGCAGCTTACCCTCCTCTGGAAACACCATATATTTT.

This clone was seen only a few times. V gene TRBV19 combines with J gene TRBJ1-1; 9 bases match TRBD1. The CDR3 consists of 16 residues. Germline CDR1 reads LNHDA; CDR2 reads SQIVND (reference sequence). Trimming at V came to 7 bases and at J to 3 bases, leaving 12 bases not matched to a gene. The CDR3 DNA is TGTGCCAGTACTCGCACCCCAGGGACAGGGTACACTGAAGCTTTCTTT. Its translation: CASTRTPGTGYTEAFF.

This clone was detected once. The chain uses TRBV15 and TRBJ2-1, with a possible D match to TRBD1 (5 bases). This CDR3 is built from 16 residues. Germline V gene data show CDR1 as LNHNV and CDR2 as YYDKDF (reference sequence). Deletions cut 1 base from V and 2 bases from J, with 12 bases between. The CDR3 is CATSRGGRAPYNEQFF. As DNA, the CDR3 is TGTGCCACCAGCAGAGGTGGCAGGGCCCCCTACAATGAGCAGTTCTTC.

The rearrangement links TRBV15 to TRBJ1-5; D gene ambiguous. The V and J ends lost 3 bases and 0 bases respectively, with 6 bases between them. The CDR3 totals 14 residues. Germline V lookup: CDR1 LNHNV, CDR2 YYDKDF (reference sequence). The CDR3 nucleotides read TGTGCCACCAGCAGCCTTAATAGCAATCAGCCCCAGCATTTT. It specifies CATSSLNSNQPQHF.

V usage is TRBV5-1 and J usage is TRBJ2-5, with D perhaps TRBD2 (6 bases). Trimming took 4 bases from V and 4 from J, leaving 23 bases between them. Looked up from germline, CDR1 is SGHRS and CDR2 is YFSETQ. This CDR3 region has 17 residues. The CDR3 here is CASSLWTSQRRAETQYF. CDR3 DNA sequence: TGCGCCAGCAGCCTCTGGACAAGTCAAAGGAGGGCAGAGACCCAGTACTTC.

This rearrangement joins TRBV4-1 to TRBJ1-1; possible D gene TRBD1, 6 bases. Trimming stripped 4 bases from V and 6 bases from J, with 18 bases between. CDR3 size: 15 residues. Per germline, CDR1 MGHRA and CDR2 YSYEKL. In DNA, the CDR3 is TGCGCCAGCAGCCTCGGAGGCGTTACAGGGCCTGAAGCTTTCTTT. Residues: CASSLGGVTGPEAFF.

The rearrangement links TRBV7-8 to TRBJ2-7, with D possibly TRBD1 on 6 matching bases. This CDR3 region has 13 residues. Germline CDR1 reads SGHVS; CDR2 reads FQNEAQ. With 8 bases removed from V and 7 bases from J, the gap between germline ends came to 18 bases. This CDR3 reads CASGTPAGREQYF. The CDR3 nucleotides are TGTGCCAGCGGGACACCGGCAGGTCGGGAGCAGTACTTC.

This clone occurred once. This rearrangement joins TRBV29-1 to TRBJ2-1, with a weak D call TRBD2 (5 bases). CDR1 SQVTM and CDR2 ANQGSEA come from the germline V gene. V was clipped by 5 bases and J by 3 bases, with 26 bases between them. The CDR3 loop spans 18 amino acids. The CDR3 sequence is CSVTTRTYTVTYYNEQFF. In nucleotides, the CDR3 is TGCAGCGTTACTACTAGAACCTACACCGTTACCTACTACAATGAGCAGTTCTTC.

The DNA of the CDR3 is TGTGCCAGCAGCGGCGGAATCTCCTACAATGAGCAGTTCTTC. It codes for CASSGGISYNEQFF. The chain recombines TRBV9 with TRBJ2-1; D is unclear. In germline, CDR1 is SGDLS, CDR2 YYNGEE. This CDR3 is 14 amino acids long. V was shortened by 3 bases and J by 0 bases, with 7 bases between the two germline ends.

In DNA, the CDR3 is TGTGCCAGCAGTGAGGGAATTGACAGAAAAGAGACCCAGTACTTC. This encodes CASSEGIDRKETQYF. The V call is TRBV2, the J call TRBJ2-5, with TRBD1 as a possible D gene (5 bases). The CDR3 covers 15 residues. CDR1 is SNHLY, CDR2 FYNNEI, per germline. V dropped 3 bases and J dropped 3 bases, with 14 bases sitting between them. The variable domain in full, with the rest retrieved from reference TRBV2 and TRBJ2-5, is EPEVTQTPSHQVTQMGQEVILRCVPISNHLYFYWYRQILGQKVEFLVSFYNNEISEKSEIFDDQFSVERPDGSNFTLKIRSTKLEDSAMYFCASSEGIDRKETQYFGPGTRLLVL.

The chain joins TRBV27 to TRBJ2-3; 7 positions agree with TRBD2. The CDR3 spans 16 residues. The germline gives CDR1 MNHEY, CDR2 SMNVEV (reference sequence). Trimming removed 5 bases from V and 6 bases from J; junction bases left unmatched: 14. The CDR3 protein is CASSPAGPMGDDTQYF. The CDR3 DNA follows: TGTGCCAGCAGTCCAGCGGGACCCATGGGTGATGATACGCAGTATTTT.